The clone carrying this T cell receptor beta chain is labeled as medium-sized. The antigen is unknown. This sample includes further DNA sequences coding for the same CDR3. Expressed TCRB transcripts got sequenced, as all isolated RNA was reverse transcribed. Assay: immunoSEQ multiplex PCR; the TCRdb copy retains only in-frame clones and omits some. The repertoire holds more than 100,000 clones, with about a sixth as singletons. The data were taken from a study of beta chain features in type 1 diabetes. Whole-study findings and limits: Moderately but significantly shorter TCRB CDR3s were found in Type 1 diabetes patients in all four CD4+ subsets.

The CDR3 has 13 amino acids. In germline, CDR1 is LGHNA, CDR2 YSLEER. V was cut by 0 bases and J by 0 bases, with 0 bases left in between. CD45RO/CCR7/CD25/CD127/CD95/CD27 sorting isolated CD4+ naive, central memory, regulatory and stem cell-like memory cells. The chain employs TRBV4-3 and TRBJ1-5; unclear D gene. This sequence was found in a man aged 30 to 45 with type 1 diabetes. Sequenced material: central memory CD4+ T cells from blood. The CDR3 sequence: CASSQDSNQPQHF. The CDR3 region has the DNA TGCGCCAGCAGCCAAGATAGCAATCAGCCCCAGCATTTT.